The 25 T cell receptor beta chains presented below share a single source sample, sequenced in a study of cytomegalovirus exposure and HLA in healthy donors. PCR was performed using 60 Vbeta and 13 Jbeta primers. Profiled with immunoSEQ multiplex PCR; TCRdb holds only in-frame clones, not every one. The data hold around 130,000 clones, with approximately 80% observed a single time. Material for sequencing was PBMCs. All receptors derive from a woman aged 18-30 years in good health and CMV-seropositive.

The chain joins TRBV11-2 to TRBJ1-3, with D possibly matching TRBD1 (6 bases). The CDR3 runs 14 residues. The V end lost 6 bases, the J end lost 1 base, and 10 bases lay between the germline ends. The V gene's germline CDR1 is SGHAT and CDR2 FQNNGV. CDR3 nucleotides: TGTGCCAGCAGTCATACAGGGTCTGGAAACACCATATATTTT. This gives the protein CASSHTGSGNTIYF.

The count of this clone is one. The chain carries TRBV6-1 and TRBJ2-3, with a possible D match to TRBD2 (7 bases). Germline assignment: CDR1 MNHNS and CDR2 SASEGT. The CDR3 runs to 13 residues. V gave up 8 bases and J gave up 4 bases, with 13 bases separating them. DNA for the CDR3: TGTGCCAGCGTCTGGGGGGGCCCAGATACGCAGTATTTT. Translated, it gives CASVWGGPDTQYF.

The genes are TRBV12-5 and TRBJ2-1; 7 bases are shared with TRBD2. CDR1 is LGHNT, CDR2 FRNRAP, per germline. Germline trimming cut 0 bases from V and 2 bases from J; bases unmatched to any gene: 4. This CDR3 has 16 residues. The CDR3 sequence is CASGLVAGRTYNEQFF. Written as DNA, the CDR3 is TGTGCTAGTGGTTTGGTAGCGGGGAGGACCTACAATGAGCAGTTCTTC.

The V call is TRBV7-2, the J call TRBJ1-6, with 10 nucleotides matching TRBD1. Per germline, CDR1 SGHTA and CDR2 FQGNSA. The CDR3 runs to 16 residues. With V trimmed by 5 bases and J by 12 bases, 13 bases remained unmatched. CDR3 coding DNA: TGTGCCAGCAGCCCCGTCGGCGGGACAGGGGCTCTACCCCTCCACTTT. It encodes CASSPVGGTGALPLHF.

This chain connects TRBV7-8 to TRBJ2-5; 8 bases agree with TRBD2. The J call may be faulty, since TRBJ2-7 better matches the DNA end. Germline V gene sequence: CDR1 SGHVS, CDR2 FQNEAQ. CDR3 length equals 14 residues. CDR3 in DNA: TGTGCCAGCAGCCCGCAAGCGGGGGTCGACGAGCAGTACTTC. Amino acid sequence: CASSPQAGVDEQYF.

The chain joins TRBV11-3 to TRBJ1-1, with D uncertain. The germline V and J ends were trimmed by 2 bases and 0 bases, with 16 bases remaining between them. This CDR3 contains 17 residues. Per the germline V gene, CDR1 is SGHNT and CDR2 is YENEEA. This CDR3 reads CASSLNGRKDLNTEAFF. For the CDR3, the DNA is TGTGCCAGCAGCTTAAATGGCAGGAAAGACCTGAACACTGAAGCTTTCTTT. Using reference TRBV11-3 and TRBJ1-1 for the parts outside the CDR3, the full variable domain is EAGVVQSPRYKIIEKKQPVAFWCNPISGHNTLYWYLQNLGQGPELLIRYENEEAVDDSQLPKDRFSAERLKGVDSTLKIQPAELGDSAVYLCASSLNGRKDLNTEAFFGQGTRLTVV.

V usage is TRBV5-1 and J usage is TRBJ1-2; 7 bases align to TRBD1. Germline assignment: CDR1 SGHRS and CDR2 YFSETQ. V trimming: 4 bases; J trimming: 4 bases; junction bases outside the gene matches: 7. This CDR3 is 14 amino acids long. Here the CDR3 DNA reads TGCGCCAGCAGCCCTGGACAGGACTTCTATGGCTACACCTTC. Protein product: CASSPGQDFYGYTF.

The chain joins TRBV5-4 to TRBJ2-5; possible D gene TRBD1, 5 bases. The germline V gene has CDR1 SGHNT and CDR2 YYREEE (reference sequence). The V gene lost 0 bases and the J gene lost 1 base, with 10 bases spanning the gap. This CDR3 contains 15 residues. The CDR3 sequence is CASSLDLGPQETQYF. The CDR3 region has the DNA TGTGCCAGCAGCTTGGATTTGGGGCCCCAAGAGACCCAGTACTTC.

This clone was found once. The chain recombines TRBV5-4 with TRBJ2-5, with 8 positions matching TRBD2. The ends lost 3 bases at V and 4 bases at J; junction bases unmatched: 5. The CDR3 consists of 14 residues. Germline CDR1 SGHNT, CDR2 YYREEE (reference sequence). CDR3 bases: TGTGCCAGCAGCTATAACGGGGGGGCAGAGACCCAGTACTTC. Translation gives CASSYNGGAETQYF.

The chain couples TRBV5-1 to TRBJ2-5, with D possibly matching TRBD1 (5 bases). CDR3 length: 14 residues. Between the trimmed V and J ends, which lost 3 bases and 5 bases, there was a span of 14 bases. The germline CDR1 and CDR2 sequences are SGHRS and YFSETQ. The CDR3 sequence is CASSSGSGKETQYF. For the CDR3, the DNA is TGCGCCAGCAGCTCCGGATCAGGGAAGGAGACCCAGTACTTC.

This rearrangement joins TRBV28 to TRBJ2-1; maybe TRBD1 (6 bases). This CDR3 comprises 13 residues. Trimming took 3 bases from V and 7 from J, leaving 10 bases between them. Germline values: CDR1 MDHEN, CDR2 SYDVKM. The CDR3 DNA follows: TGTGCCAGCAGTTTTGCAGGGGATAATGAGCAGTTCTTC. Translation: CASSFAGDNEQFF.

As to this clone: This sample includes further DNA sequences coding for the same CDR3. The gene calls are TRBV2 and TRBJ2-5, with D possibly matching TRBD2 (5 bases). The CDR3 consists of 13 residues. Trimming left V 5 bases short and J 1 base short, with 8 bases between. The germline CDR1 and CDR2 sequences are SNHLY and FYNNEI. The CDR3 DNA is TGTGCCAGCAGTCGGGGAGTCCAAGAGACCCAGTACTTC. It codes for CASSRGVQETQYF.

In DNA, the CDR3 is TGCGCCAGCAGGTCCGGGACAGATAGCAATCAGCCCCAGCATTTT. Its translation is CASRSGTDSNQPQHF. V usage is TRBV10-2 and J usage is TRBJ1-5; 7 bases agree with TRBD1. The length of the CDR3 is 15 residues. V was clipped by 6 bases and J by 0 bases; unmatched bases: 5. Germline loops: CDR1 WSHSY, CDR2 SAAADI.

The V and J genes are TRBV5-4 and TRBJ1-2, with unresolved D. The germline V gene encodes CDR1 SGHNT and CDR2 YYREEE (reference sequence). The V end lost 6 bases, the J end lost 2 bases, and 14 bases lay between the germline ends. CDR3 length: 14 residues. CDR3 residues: CASTAAQANYGYTF. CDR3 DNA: TGTGCCAGCACGGCCGCCCAGGCGAACTATGGCTACACCTTC.

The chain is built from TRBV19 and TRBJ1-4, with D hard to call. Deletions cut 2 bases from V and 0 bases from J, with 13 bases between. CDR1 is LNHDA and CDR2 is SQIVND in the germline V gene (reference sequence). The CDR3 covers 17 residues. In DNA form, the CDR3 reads TGTGCCAGTAGTATACGGAGGTACCTCTCAACTAATGAAAAACTGTTTTTT. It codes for CASSIRRYLSTNEKLFF.

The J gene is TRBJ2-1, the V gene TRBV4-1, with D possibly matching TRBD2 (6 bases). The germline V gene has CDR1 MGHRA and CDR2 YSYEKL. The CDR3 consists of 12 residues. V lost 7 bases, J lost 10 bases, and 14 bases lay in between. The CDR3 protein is CASTSVGLEQFF. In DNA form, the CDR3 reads TGCGCCAGCACTAGCGTCGGGCTGGAGCAGTTCTTC.

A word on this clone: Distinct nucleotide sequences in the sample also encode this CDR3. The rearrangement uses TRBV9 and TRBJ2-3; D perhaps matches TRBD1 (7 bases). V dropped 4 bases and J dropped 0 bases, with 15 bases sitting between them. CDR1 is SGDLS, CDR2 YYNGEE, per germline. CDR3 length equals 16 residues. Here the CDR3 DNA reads TGTGCCAGCAGCCCACTAGCAGGGGGGAGCACAGATACGCAGTATTTT. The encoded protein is CASSPLAGGSTDTQYF.

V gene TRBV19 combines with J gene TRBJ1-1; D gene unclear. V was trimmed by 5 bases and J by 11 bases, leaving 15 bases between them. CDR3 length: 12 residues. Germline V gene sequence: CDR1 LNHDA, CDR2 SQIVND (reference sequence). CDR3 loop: CASSPRGEGAFF. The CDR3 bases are TGTGCCAGTAGTCCCCGGGGTGAAGGGGCTTTCTTT.

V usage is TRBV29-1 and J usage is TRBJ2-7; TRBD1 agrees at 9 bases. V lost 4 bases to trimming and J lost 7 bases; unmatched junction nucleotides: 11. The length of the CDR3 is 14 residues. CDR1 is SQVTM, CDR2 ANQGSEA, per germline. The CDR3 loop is CSVVGVDRGYEQYF. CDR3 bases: TGCAGCGTTGTGGGGGTCGACAGGGGGTATGAGCAGTACTTC.

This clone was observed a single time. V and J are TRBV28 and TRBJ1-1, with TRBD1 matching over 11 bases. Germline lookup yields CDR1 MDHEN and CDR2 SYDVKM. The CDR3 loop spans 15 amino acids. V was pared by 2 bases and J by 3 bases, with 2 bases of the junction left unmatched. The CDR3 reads CASSLRTGGYTEAFF. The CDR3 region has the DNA TGTGCCAGCAGTTTAAGGACAGGGGGCTACACTGAAGCTTTCTTT.

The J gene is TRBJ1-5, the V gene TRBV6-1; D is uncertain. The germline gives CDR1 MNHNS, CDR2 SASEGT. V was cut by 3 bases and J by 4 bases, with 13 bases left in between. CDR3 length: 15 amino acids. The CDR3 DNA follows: TGTGCCAGCAGTGAGCAACAGAGTCAGAATCAGCCCCAGCATTTT. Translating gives CASSEQQSQNQPQHF.

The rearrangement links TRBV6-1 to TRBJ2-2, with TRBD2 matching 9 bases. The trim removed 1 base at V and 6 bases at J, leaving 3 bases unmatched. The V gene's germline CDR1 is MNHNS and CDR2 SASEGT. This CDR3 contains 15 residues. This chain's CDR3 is CASSEGGGGAGELFF. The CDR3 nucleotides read TGTGCCAGCAGTGAAGGGGGCGGGGGGGCCGGGGAGCTGTTTTTT.

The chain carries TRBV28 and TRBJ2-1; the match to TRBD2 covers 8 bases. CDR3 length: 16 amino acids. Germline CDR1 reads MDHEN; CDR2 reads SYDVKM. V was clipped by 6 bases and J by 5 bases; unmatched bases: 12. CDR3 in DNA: TGTGCCAGCAGCTCGAGGGGGGCGGGGGGCCACAATGAGCAGTTCTTC. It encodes CASSSRGAGGHNEQFF. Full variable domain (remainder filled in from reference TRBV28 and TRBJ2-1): DVKVTQSSRYLVKRTGEKVFLECVQDMDHENMFWYRQDPGLGLRLIYFSYDVKMKEKGDIPEGYSVSREKKERFSLILESASTNQTSMYLCASSSRGAGGHNEQFFGPGTRLTVL.

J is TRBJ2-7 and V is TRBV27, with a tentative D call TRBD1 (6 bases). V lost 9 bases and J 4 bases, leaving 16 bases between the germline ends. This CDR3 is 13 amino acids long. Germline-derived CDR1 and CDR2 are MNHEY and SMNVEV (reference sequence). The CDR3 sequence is CASKQGLGYEQYF. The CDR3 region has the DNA TGTGCCAGTAAACAGGGATTGGGGTACGAGCAGTACTTC.

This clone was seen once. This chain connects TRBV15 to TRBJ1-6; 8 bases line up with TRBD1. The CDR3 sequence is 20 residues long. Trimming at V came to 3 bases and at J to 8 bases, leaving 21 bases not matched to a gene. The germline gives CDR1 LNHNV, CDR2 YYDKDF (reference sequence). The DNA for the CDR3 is TGTGCCACCAGCAGCGGAGGGACAGGCACGCCGCCCCTGAGGGATTCACCCCTCCACTTT. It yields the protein CATSSGGTGTPPLRDSPLHF.